A selection of T cell receptor beta chains follows, all from one sample in a study of response to subunit inactivated influenza vaccine. A single record per CDR3 protein comes from TCRdb applying MiXCR to the RT-PCR reads. The sample consists of approximately 500,000 distinct CDR3 sequences, 10% to 15% of them appearing once. This sample comprised PBMCs from blood, obtained about 6 weeks after vaccination. Receptors originate from a man aged 50 or older who received an inactivated influenza vaccine. Each CDR3 is given with its conserved first and last residue. D genes are given only for firm matches. Not every row has a clone size; where given, it reads once, few, many or a size class.

v_call: TRBV7-8
clone_size: many
d_call: -
j_call: TRBJ2-1
cdr3_nt: TGTGCCAGCAGCTCCAGAAATGAGCAGTTCTTC
cdr3_aa: CASSSRNEQFF

v_call: TRBV4-3
clone_size: few
d_call: -
j_call: TRBJ2-2
cdr3_nt: TGCGCCAGCAGCCAAGTATCTTTGGTGCTCACGAACACCGGGGAGCTGTTTTTT
cdr3_aa: CASSQVSLVLTNTGELFF

v_call: TRBV28
clone_size: -
d_call: -
j_call: TRBJ2-5
cdr3_nt: TGTGCCGCAACTCCGGGCGGAGAGACCCAGTACTTC
cdr3_aa: CAATPGGETQYF

v_call: TRBV20-1
clone_size: few
d_call: -
j_call: TRBJ2-1
cdr3_nt: TGCAGTGCCCAGGCCCCCCAATCCTACAATGAGCAGTTCTTC
cdr3_aa: CSAQAPQSYNEQFF

v_call: TRBV4-3
clone_size: -
d_call: TRBD2
j_call: TRBJ2-1
cdr3_nt: TGCGCCAGCAGCCCTCGACTAGCGGGAGAGGGGAACTACAATGAGCAGTTCTTC
cdr3_aa: CASSPRLAGEGNYNEQFF

v_call: TRBV15
clone_size: few
d_call: -
j_call: TRBJ1-4
cdr3_nt: TGTGCCACCAGCAGATCGGGGCAGAATGAAAAACTGTTTTTT
cdr3_aa: CATSRSGQNEKLFF

v_call: TRBV5-1
clone_size: many
d_call: TRBD2
j_call: TRBJ2-7
cdr3_nt: TGCGCCAGCAGCTTGGGTTCTAGCGGGACCTACGAGCAGTACTTC
cdr3_aa: CASSLGSSGTYEQYF

v_call: TRBV7-2
clone_size: few
d_call: -
j_call: TRBJ2-7
cdr3_nt: TGTGCCAGCACCGTGGGTCCCGGGGTGGGGGAGCAGTACTTC
cdr3_aa: CASTVGPGVGEQYF

v_call: TRBV15
clone_size: -
d_call: -
j_call: TRBJ2-4
cdr3_nt: TGTGCCACCAGCAGAGCTAGGCAGCCGGAGGTCATTCAGTACTTC
cdr3_aa: CATSRARQPEVIQYF

v_call: TRBV24-1
clone_size: -
d_call: TRBD2
j_call: TRBJ2-2
cdr3_nt: TGTGCCACCAGTGCGGCGGGGAGGGTTACCGGGGAGCTGTTTTTT
cdr3_aa: CATSAAGRVTGELFF

v_call: TRBV9
clone_size: -
d_call: TRBD2
j_call: TRBJ2-5
cdr3_nt: TGTGCCAGCAGCTTTAGCGGGAGGGCCCAGGAGACCCAGTACTTC
cdr3_aa: CASSFSGRAQETQYF